This TCR beta chain was profiled in a study of blood T cells in healthy people across ages. Combining a sample-barcoded 5' primer with a J-beta primer mix, a second PCR ran for roughly 7 to 12 cycles. TCRdb redid the calling of the 5' RACE reads with MiXCR, one entry per CDR3 protein. This sample carries hundreds of thousands of distinct CDR3 sequences, 58% of them seen once, and the ten largest clones take 22%. The CDR3 covers 15 residues. Germline lookup yields CDR1 SQVTM and CDR2 ANQGSEA. This clonotype originated in a man aged 25 to 40 in good health. The chain combines TRBV29-1 with TRBJ2-1; D may correspond to TRBD1 or TRBD2 (5 bases each). TRBJ2-7 matches the DNA end more closely, so the J call is doubtful. The specimen was blood. DNA of the CDR3: TGCAGCGTTGATCGATCAGGGAGCTCCTACAATGAGCAGTACTTC. It codes for CSVDRSGSSYNEQYF.